The present entry profiles one TCR beta chain with its context. This sample stems from a study of preoperative IRX-2 immunotherapy in early breast cancer. This sample's treatment: preoperative locoregional IRX-2 cytokine immunotherapy. The data were produced by immunoSEQ multiplex PCR, yet TCRdb's version contains in-frame clones alone and is incomplete. Among roughly 43,000 clones listed, roughly 94% were seen once. V dropped 1 base and J dropped 7 bases, with 10 bases sitting between them. The CDR3 loop spans 13 amino acids. Germline V gene sequence: CDR1 SGHVS, CDR2 FNYEAQ. The V call is TRBV7-6, the J call TRBJ1-1; D uncertain. The receptor was derived from a human donor with breast cancer. The sequences come from tumor tissue, collected after IRX-2 immunotherapy. CDR3 sequence reads: CASSLDQAGEAFF. DNA for the CDR3: TGTGCCAGCAGCTTAGATCAGGCAGGTGAAGCTTTCTTT.